This TCR beta chain derives from a study of T cell changes during pregnancy in multiple sclerosis. The CDR3 covers 15 residues. Between the trimmed V and J ends, which lost 5 bases and 3 bases, there was a span of 17 bases. The germline V gene has CDR1 MDHEN and CDR2 SYDVKM. Sequenced by immunoSEQ multiplex PCR; TCRdb stores in-frame clones only, minus some. The sample shows 35,000 to 55,000 clones, 85% to 95% of them seen only once. The receptor comes from a female donor with multiple sclerosis, enrolled in a pregnancy study. J is TRBJ2-7 and V is TRBV28, with D possibly TRBD2 on 7 matching bases. The sequencing input was peripheral blood. The CDR3 DNA follows: TGTGCCAGCAGTGGGGGGGCGACAGTGAGCTACGAGCAGTACTTC. Amino acid sequence: CASSGGATVSYEQYF. The complete variable domain, with remaining parts taken from reference TRBV28 and TRBJ2-7, reads DVKVTQSSRYLVKRTGEKVFLECVQDMDHENMFWYRQDPGLGLRLIYFSYDVKMKEKGDIPEGYSVSREKKERFSLILESASTNQTSMYLCASSGGATVSYEQYFGPGTRLTVT.